Each of the 29 T cell receptor beta chains below was sequenced from the same sample in a study of blood T cells in healthy people across ages. Through a sample-barcoded 5' primer and a J-beta primer mix, a second PCR was run for 7 to 11 cycles. Each CDR3 protein gets one entry after TCRdb re-called the 5' RACE reads with MiXCR. The repertoire holds around 750,000 distinct CDR3 sequences, with about 55% as singletons. The sample was blood. The receptors were sampled from a man of 80 years or more in good health.

The chain couples TRBV5-1 to TRBJ2-1; TRBD2 aligns across 7 bases. The germline V gene has CDR1 SGHRS and CDR2 YFSETQ. This CDR3 has 15 amino acids. V was clipped by 5 bases and J by 2 bases; unmatched bases: 7. CDR3 nucleotides: TGCGCCAGCAGTACCGTTCGGGAGGCCTACAATGAGCAGTTCTTC. Translating it yields CASSTVREAYNEQFF.

Only a few counts were recorded for this clonotype. The V and J genes are TRBV18 and TRBJ2-1; D might be TRBD2 (6 bases). The CDR3 contains 13 residues. Germline CDR1 is KGHSH and CDR2 is LQKENI. V lost 3 bases and J 14 bases, leaving 17 bases between the germline ends. In DNA, the CDR3 is TGTGCCAGCTCACCCCCGGAGGGCCGTGTTGAGTTCTTC. The encoded protein is CASSPPEGRVEFF.

The V gene is TRBV7-2, the J gene TRBJ2-4; 8 positions match TRBD2. The J call may be faulty, since TRBJ2-7 better matches the DNA end. This CDR3 region has 15 residues. Germline-derived CDR1 and CDR2 are SGHTA and FQGNSA. CDR3 loop: CASSLVVAGGYEQYF. The CDR3 DNA sequence: TGTGCCAGCAGCTTAGTGGTTGCGGGGGGCTACGAGCAGTACTTC.

This clonotype was seen a few times. The chain links TRBV7-3 to TRBJ2-4; 9 bases align to TRBD1. This CDR3 contains 13 residues. Germline loops: CDR1 SGHTA, CDR2 FQGTGA. V lost 4 bases, J lost 9 bases, and 4 bases stayed unmatched. CDR3 sequence: CASSSGQGPIQYF. CDR3 DNA sequence: TGTGCCAGCAGCTCGGGACAGGGCCCCATTCAGTACTTC.

This clonotype has only one observation. This chain joins TRBV30 and TRBJ2-2; unclear D gene. The CDR3 loop spans 12 amino acids. Deletions cut 3 bases from V and 5 bases from J, with 7 bases between. Germline V gene lookup returns CDR1 GTSNPN and CDR2 SVGIG (reference sequence). CDR3 amino acids: CAWRRKTGELFF. The CDR3 DNA reads TGTGCCTGGAGACGAAAAACCGGGGAGCTGTTTTTT.

This clonotype has more than one count but fewer than ten. The chain recombines TRBV20-1 with TRBJ2-3; 12 nucleotides line up with TRBD2. V was clipped by 6 bases and J by 2 bases; unmatched bases: 12. Germline lookup yields CDR1 DFQATT and CDR2 SNEGSKA (reference sequence). This CDR3 has 17 residues. The CDR3 sequence: CSASPSLAGGITDTQYF. CDR3 nucleotide sequence: TGCAGTGCGAGCCCCTCCCTAGCGGGAGGGATCACAGATACGCAGTATTTT.

The V gene is TRBV29-1, the J gene TRBJ1-1; D is unclear. CDR1 SQVTM and CDR2 ANQGSEA come from the germline V gene. Trimming removed 4 bases from V and 2 bases from J, with 14 bases in between. This CDR3 comprises 14 residues. CDR3 sequence: CSVGLRVGNTEAFF. The CDR3, as DNA: TGCAGCGTTGGATTGAGGGTTGGTAACACTGAAGCTTTCTTT.

The chain is built from TRBV12-3 or TRBV12-4 and TRBJ2-3, with 10 bases that match TRBD2. The CDR3 consists of 15 residues. The trim removed 3 bases at V and 14 bases at J, leaving 14 bases unmatched. The CDR3 region is CASSFLAGEHRYAYF. The CDR3 DNA reads as TGTGCCAGCAGTTTCCTAGCGGGAGAGCACAGATACGCGTATTTT.

This chain connects TRBV29-1 to TRBJ1-1; D call uncertain. Germline V gene sequence: CDR1 SQVTM, CDR2 ANQGSEA. The CDR3 consists of 14 residues. Trimming cost V 7 bases and J 6 bases, with 21 bases left between them. CDR3 bases: TGCAGCGCTGTAAGTGGGCCGACAAGGGCTGAAGCTTTCTTT. Residues: CSAVSGPTRAEAFF.

Here the CDR3 reads CSARYIAKNIQYF. The CDR3 DNA follows: TGCAGTGCTAGATACATAGCCAAAAACATTCAGTACTTC. The J gene is TRBJ2-4, the V gene TRBV20-1, with D unresolved. The CDR3 loop spans 13 amino acids. Trimming stripped 2 bases from V and 0 bases from J, with 5 bases between. Germline V gives CDR1 DFQATT, CDR2 SNEGSKA (reference sequence).

The CDR3 nucleotides are TGTGCCAGCAGACCTGCCGGGACATCTTCTCGTGGCTACACCTTC. Protein sequence: CASRPAGTSSRGYTF. J is TRBJ1-2 and V is TRBV6-2 or TRBV6-3, with a weak D call TRBD1 (6 bases). The CDR3 covers 15 residues. V shed 6 bases and J shed 7 bases, with 21 bases lying between them. From germline, CDR1 is MNHEY and CDR2 SVGEGT.

The chain links TRBV6-5 to TRBJ2-3; tentatively, D is TRBD1 (5 bases). The CDR3 consists of 14 residues. CDR1 is MNHEY and CDR2 is SVGAGI in the germline V gene. Trimming took 1 base from V and 14 from J, leaving 19 bases between them. The chain's CDR3 is CASSYLGDDRYAYF. As DNA, the CDR3 is TGTGCCAGCAGTTACTTAGGAGACGACAGATACGCGTATTTT.

V gene TRBV11-2 combines with J gene TRBJ2-7; no definite D call. This CDR3 spans 13 amino acids. Trimming took 5 bases from V and 6 from J, leaving 14 bases between them. From germline, CDR1 is SGHAT and CDR2 FQNNGV. CDR3: CASSVGTKSEQYF. The CDR3 DNA is TGTGCCAGCAGCGTGGGCACAAAAAGCGAGCAGTACTTC.

The chain is built from TRBV20-1 and TRBJ2-2; D not resolved. V gave up 0 bases and J gave up 0 bases, with 8 bases separating them. The length of the CDR3 is 15 residues. Germline CDR1 reads DFQATT; CDR2 reads SNEGSKA (reference sequence). CDR3 in DNA: TGCAGTGCTAGAGATCGGCGCCCGAACACCGGGGAGCTGTTTTTT. This sequence encodes CSARDRRPNTGELFF.

This clonotype was picked up one time. The rearrangement links TRBV12-3 or TRBV12-4 to TRBJ2-1; TRBD1 or TRBD2 may be the D gene (6 bases each). The V and J ends lost 1 base and 7 bases respectively, with 14 bases between them. This CDR3 comprises 15 residues. The chain's CDR3 is CASSLGGAARNEQFF. CDR3 coding DNA: TGTGCCAGCAGTTTAGGGGGGGCGGCTAGGAATGAGCAGTTCTTC.

The gene calls are TRBV20-1 and TRBJ1-5, with D tentatively TRBD1 (5 bases). The germline gives CDR1 DFQATT, CDR2 SNEGSKA (reference sequence). V dropped 4 bases and J dropped 6 bases, with 10 bases sitting between them. CDR3 length equals 12 residues. Here the CDR3 reads CSATGWAQPQHF. The DNA for the CDR3 is TGCAGTGCTACAGGGTGGGCTCAGCCCCAGCATTTT.

The chain recombines TRBV7-9 with TRBJ2-5; D perhaps matches TRBD2 (6 bases). The V gene lost 2 bases and the J gene lost 1 base, with 26 bases spanning the gap. Germline CDR1 SEHNR, CDR2 FQNEAQ (reference sequence). The CDR3 sequence is 20 residues long. CDR3 amino acids: CASSLRKGSGAGNFQETQYF. The CDR3 DNA reads TGTGCCAGCAGCTTACGCAAGGGATCCGGGGCGGGGAACTTCCAAGAGACCCAGTACTTC.

Turning to this clonotype: Sequence at one end of the junction differs from germline and may be a read error. The genes are TRBV7-2 and TRBJ2-3; 7 bases agree with TRBD1. Germline-derived CDR1 and CDR2 are SGHTA and FQGNSA. The CDR3 is made up of 16 amino acids. In DNA, the CDR3 is TGTGCCAGCAGCCTTTTTCCCGGGACAGTGACGGATACGCGGTATTTT. This translates into CASSLFPGTVTDTRYF.

This clonotype was detected only once. CDR3 DNA sequence: TGTGCCAGCAGCTTTGGGCAGGGGATGCCCCAGCATTTT. Translated: CASSFGQGMPQHF. The gene calls are TRBV11-2 and TRBJ1-5, with TRBD1 as a possible D gene (6 bases). This CDR3 has 13 amino acids. Germline-derived CDR1 and CDR2 are SGHAT and FQNNGV. The ends were cut back, 3 bases at V and 9 bases at J, with 12 bases in the middle.

This clonotype was recorded a few times. This sequence joins TRBV6-1 and TRBJ2-1, with 8 bases matching TRBD1. CDR1 and CDR2 (germline): MNHNS, SASEGT. V lost 1 base to trimming and J lost 0 bases; unmatched junction nucleotides: 2. This CDR3 comprises 16 residues. CDR3 protein: CASSEGQGFSYNEQFF. CDR3 in DNA: TGTGCCAGCAGTGAAGGACAGGGGTTCTCCTACAATGAGCAGTTCTTC.

The V gene is TRBV10-1, the J gene TRBJ2-7; D is ambiguous. The V end was cut by 2 bases, the J end by 6 bases, with 14 bases between. Germline values: CDR1 WNHNN, CDR2 SYGVQD (reference sequence). The length of the CDR3 is 14 residues. CDR3 DNA: TGCGCCAGCAGTGAGGACCCTTCAACGACCGAGCAGTACTTC. Translating it yields CASSEDPSTTEQYF.

This clonotype was found a few times. The chain combines TRBV28 with TRBJ1-1; no definite D call. The CDR3 loop spans 11 amino acids. Germline V gene data show CDR1 as MDHEN and CDR2 as SYDVKM. Trimming stripped 2 bases from V and 9 bases from J, with 7 bases between. In DNA form, the CDR3 reads TGTGCCAGCAGTTTAATGCAGAAAGCTTTCTTT. Protein: CASSLMQKAFF.

The J gene is TRBJ2-7, the V gene TRBV24-1, with TRBD1 identical over 9 bases. The better agreement between TRBJ2-5 and the DNA end casts doubt on the J call. Germline CDR1 KGHDR, CDR2 SFDVKD. The CDR3 length is 16 residues. The CDR3 loop is CATSDSGTGIMETQYF. The CDR3 DNA sequence: TGTGCCACCAGTGATTCCGGGACAGGGATTATGGAGACCCAGTACTTC.

V and J are TRBV12-3 or TRBV12-4 and TRBJ2-7, with D perhaps given as TRBD1 or TRBD2 (5 bases each). V was clipped by 3 bases and J by 12 bases, with 18 bases between them. CDR3 size: 13 residues. The CDR3 sequence: CASSFRASLYVYF. In DNA form, the CDR3 reads TGTGCCAGCAGTTTCAGGGCTAGCTTATACGTGTACTTC.

The chain links TRBV20-1 to TRBJ1-1, with 8 bases lining up with TRBD1. From germline, CDR1 is DFQATT and CDR2 SNEGSKA (reference sequence). The V segment lost 5 bases and the J segment 4 bases; nucleotides outside the gene matches: 6. The CDR3 runs to 13 residues. The CDR3 DNA reads as TGCAGTGCTCCGGACAGGGTGGGCACTGAAGCTTTCTTT. Translation: CSAPDRVGTEAFF.

This clonotype was observed a single time. The V and J genes are TRBV5-1 and TRBJ2-7; 8 bases agree with TRBD1. Trimming at V came to 0 bases and at J to 11 bases, leaving 4 bases not matched to a gene. The CDR3 covers 12 residues. Germline V gives CDR1 SGHRS, CDR2 YFSETQ. CDR3 DNA sequence: TGCGCCAGCAGCTTGGAGGACAGGGTTAAGTACTTC. Translated, it gives CASSLEDRVKYF.

This chain connects TRBV5-1 to TRBJ2-3; 12 bases are shared with TRBD2. CDR1 and CDR2 from the germline V gene are SGHRS and YFSETQ. V lost 4 bases to trimming and J lost 14 bases; unmatched junction nucleotides: 8. The CDR3 covers 13 residues. CDR3 in amino acids: CASSRTSGVDAYF. The DNA for the CDR3 is TGCGCCAGCAGCCGGACTAGCGGGGTAGACGCGTATTTT.

Concerning this clonotype: The junction shows a germline mismatch at one end, possibly a read error. The chain is built from TRBV5-1 and TRBJ2-6; perhaps TRBD1 as D (5 bases). The CDR3 spans 16 residues. CDR1 and CDR2 (germline): SGHRS, YFSETQ. CDR3 amino acids: CASSLADGSGANVPTF. In DNA form, the CDR3 reads TGCGCCAGCAGCTTGGCCGACGGGTCTGGGGCCAACGTCCCGACTTTC.

The V and J genes are TRBV9 and TRBJ2-1, with D unresolved. From germline, CDR1 is SGDLS and CDR2 YYNGEE. The CDR3 sequence is 12 residues long. V lost 0 bases, J lost 5 bases, and 3 bases lay in between. The CDR3 loop reads CASSVANNEQFF. CDR3 coding DNA: TGTGCCAGCAGCGTAGCAAACAATGAGCAGTTCTTC.